The 18 T cell receptor beta chains reported below all come from one sample, sequenced in a study of control samples from healthy donors and cancer patients. The assay was immunoSEQ multiplex PCR, and TCRdb's table has in-frame clones only and misses some. The table lists some 74,000 clones, roughly 90% of them singletons. The sequenced sample consisted of blood. These receptor sequences come from a woman aged 45-65 years in good health.

The V gene is TRBV5-6, the J gene TRBJ1-2; no firm D call. V was pared by 0 bases and J by 0 bases, with 3 bases between. The CDR3 is 13 amino acids. Germline V CDR1 and CDR2: SGHDT, YYEEEE. CDR3 loop: CASSLVANYGYTF. In DNA, the CDR3 is TGTGCCAGCAGCTTGGTTGCTAACTATGGCTACACCTTC.

The rearrangement uses TRBV2 and TRBJ1-6; no firm D call. This CDR3 contains 17 residues. With 4 bases removed from V and 0 bases from J, the gap between germline ends came to 13 bases. Per germline, CDR1 SNHLY and CDR2 FYNNEI. DNA of the CDR3: TGTGCCAGCAGTGGAGACGGAACCAGCTCCTATAATTCACCCCTCCACTTT. It encodes CASSGDGTSSYNSPLHF.

CDR3 loop: CASILMGGSSGNTIYF. In DNA form, the CDR3 reads TGTGCCAGCATCCTAATGGGGGGAAGCTCTGGAAACACCATATATTTT. The V and J genes are TRBV7-9 and TRBJ1-3; TRBD1 is a possible D gene (5 bases). V was cut by 7 bases and J by 0 bases, with 16 bases left in between. The germline V gene has CDR1 SEHNR and CDR2 FQNEAQ (reference sequence). The CDR3 is 16 amino acids.

To note about this clone: Other DNA sequences within the sample encode an identical CDR3. J is TRBJ2-7 and V is TRBV7-6; perhaps D is TRBD1 or TRBD2 (6 bases each). V dropped 6 bases and J dropped 3 bases, with 15 bases sitting between them. Germline CDR1 and CDR2: SGHVS and FNYEAQ. CDR3 length: 14 amino acids. The CDR3 coding sequence is TGTGCCAGCAGTCCACAGGGAGGAAGCTACGAGCAGTACTTC. As protein: CASSPQGGSYEQYF. The full variable domain, its missing parts supplied by reference TRBV7-6 and TRBJ2-7, is GAGVSQSPRYKVTKRGQDVALRCDPISGHVSLYWYRQALGQGPEFLTYFNYEAQQDKSGLPNDRFSAERPEGSISTLTIQRTEQRDSAMYRCASSPQGGSYEQYFGPGTRLTVT.

The chain has TRBV5-6 and TRBJ2-1; 10 nucleotides line up with TRBD2. Germline V gene data show CDR1 as SGHDT and CDR2 as YYEEEE. The CDR3 sequence is 14 residues long. V was clipped by 0 bases and J by 8 bases; unmatched bases: 2. The CDR3 DNA reads as TGTGCCAGCAGCTTGGCTAGCGGGGGTCATGAGCAGTTCTTC. Amino acid sequence: CASSLASGGHEQFF.

This clone was observed a few times. The chain carries TRBV10-3 and TRBJ2-3; unclear D gene. Deletions cut 2 bases from V and 6 bases from J, with 6 bases between. Germline V gene lookup returns CDR1 ENHRY and CDR2 SYGVKD. The CDR3 runs to 12 residues. The CDR3 loop reads CAISEPFDTQYF. The CDR3 coding sequence is TGTGCCATCAGTGAGCCTTTTGATACGCAGTATTTT.

CDR3 nucleotide sequence: TGTGCCAGTACCCCAGCATTGTCGGGCGAAGCTTTCTTT. Translating gives CASTPALSGEAFF. The gene calls are TRBV19 and TRBJ1-1; no firm D call. CDR1 is LNHDA and CDR2 is SQIVND in the germline V gene (reference sequence). Trimming cost V 7 bases and J 8 bases, with 17 bases left between them. This CDR3 has 13 residues.

The rearrangement joins TRBV18 to TRBJ2-3; no clear D gene. This CDR3 region has 13 residues. The V gene lost 5 bases and the J gene lost 3 bases, with 9 bases spanning the gap. CDR1 and CDR2 from the germline V gene are KGHSH and LQKENI. The CDR3 reads CASSFRVTDTQYF. CDR3 in DNA: TGTGCCAGCTCATTTCGGGTGACAGATACGCAGTATTTT.

The genes are TRBV3-1 (or the pseudogene TRBV3-2) and TRBJ1-2, with D tentatively TRBD1 (6 bases). Germline CDR1 LGHDT, CDR2 YNNKEL (reference sequence). V was pared by 4 bases and J by 8 bases, with 11 bases between. CDR3 length: 12 amino acids. CDR3: CASSRTGLGYTF. In nucleotides, the CDR3 is TGTGCCAGCAGCCGAACAGGGTTGGGCTACACCTTC.

The DNA for the CDR3 is TGTGCCAGCAGTTTCGTCGGCACAGATACGCAGTATTTT. Its protein product is CASSFVGTDTQYF. This chain uses TRBV27 with TRBJ2-3; D is unclear. Germline V gives CDR1 MNHEY, CDR2 SMNVEV (reference sequence). CDR3 length: 13 residues. V dropped 3 bases and J dropped 1 base, with 5 bases sitting between them.

V and J are TRBV2 and TRBJ1-1; D not certain. Germline V lookup: CDR1 SNHLY, CDR2 FYNNEI. The ends were cut back, 2 bases at V and 1 base at J, with 8 bases in the middle. CDR3 length: 14 amino acids. Here the CDR3 reads CASSELPANTEAFF. The CDR3 region has the DNA TGTGCCAGCAGTGAATTGCCAGCGAACACTGAAGCTTTCTTT.

The CDR3 reads CASRRAPSEQFF. Written as DNA, the CDR3 is TGTGCCAGCAGGCGAGCCCCCAGTGAGCAGTTCTTC. The J gene is TRBJ2-1, the V gene TRBV2; the D is unclear. Germline lookup yields CDR1 SNHLY and CDR2 FYNNEI. This CDR3 is 12 amino acids long. With 6 bases removed from V and 9 bases from J, the gap between germline ends came to 12 bases. The complete variable domain, with remaining parts taken from reference TRBV2 and TRBJ2-1, reads EPEVTQTPSHQVTQMGQEVILRCVPISNHLYFYWYRQILGQKVEFLVSFYNNEISEKSEIFDDQFSVERPDGSNFTLKIRSTKLEDSAMYFCASRRAPSEQFFGPGTRLTVL.

The V gene is TRBV9, the J gene TRBJ2-2; D not resolved. Per germline, CDR1 SGDLS and CDR2 YYNGEE. V was trimmed by 0 bases and J by 5 bases, leaving 5 bases between them. The length of the CDR3 is 13 residues. The CDR3 is CASSVVGTGELFF. As DNA, the CDR3 is TGTGCCAGCAGCGTAGTTGGGACCGGGGAGCTGTTTTTT.

This clone came up a few times. The rearrangement joins TRBV5-4 to TRBJ2-1, with 9 nucleotides matching TRBD2. The V segment lost 3 bases and the J segment 5 bases; nucleotides outside the gene matches: 6. The CDR3 consists of 15 residues. Germline V gene sequence: CDR1 SGHNT, CDR2 YYREEE (reference sequence). CDR3 sequence reads: CASSYSGGSHNEQFF. In DNA form, the CDR3 reads TGTGCCAGCAGCTATAGCGGGGGTTCACACAATGAGCAGTTCTTC.

V usage is TRBV24-1 and J usage is TRBJ2-3; the D is unclear. The V gene's germline CDR1 is KGHDR and CDR2 SFDVKD. V was clipped by 6 bases and J by 2 bases, with 8 bases between them. The length of the CDR3 is 13 residues. The CDR3 DNA follows: TGTGCCACCAGTAATCAGTACACAGATACGCAGTATTTT. Protein: CATSNQYTDTQYF.

V and J are TRBV19 and TRBJ1-4; 9 nucleotides agree with TRBD1. The germline V gene has CDR1 LNHDA and CDR2 SQIVND (reference sequence). CDR3 size: 15 residues. With V trimmed by 4 bases and J by 7 bases, 7 bases remained unmatched. The DNA for the CDR3 is TGTGCCAGTAGTACTTCCGGGACAGGGTTTGAAAAACTGTTTTTT. It is translated as CASSTSGTGFEKLFF.

V usage is TRBV7-9 and J usage is TRBJ1-3; D is ambiguous. This CDR3 has 12 amino acids. V lost 1 base and J lost 8, with 6 bases in between. The germline V gene encodes CDR1 SEHNR and CDR2 FQNEAQ (reference sequence). CDR3 nucleotides: TGTGCCAGCAGCTTAGGTAGAGACACCATATATTTT. Amino acid sequence: CASSLGRDTIYF.

The chain employs TRBV6-5 and TRBJ1-4; TRBD1 might be the D (5 bases). Germline V lookup: CDR1 MNHEY, CDR2 SVGAGI. The ends were cut back, 6 bases at V and 10 bases at J, with 21 bases in the middle. The CDR3 length is 15 residues. DNA for the CDR3: TGTGCCAGCAGCCCCATGGGCAGGGAGCCAGCAAAACTGTTTTTT. This codes for CASSPMGREPAKLFF.